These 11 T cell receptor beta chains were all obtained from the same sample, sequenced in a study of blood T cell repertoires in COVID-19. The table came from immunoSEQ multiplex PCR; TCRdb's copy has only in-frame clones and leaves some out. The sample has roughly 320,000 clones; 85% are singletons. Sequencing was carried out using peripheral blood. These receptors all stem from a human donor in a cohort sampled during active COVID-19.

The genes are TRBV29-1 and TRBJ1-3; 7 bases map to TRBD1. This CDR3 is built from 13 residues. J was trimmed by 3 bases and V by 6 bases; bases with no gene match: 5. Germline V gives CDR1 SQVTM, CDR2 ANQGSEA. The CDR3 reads CSVFQGGGNTIYF. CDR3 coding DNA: TGCAGCGTATTCCAGGGGGGTGGAAACACCATATATTTT.

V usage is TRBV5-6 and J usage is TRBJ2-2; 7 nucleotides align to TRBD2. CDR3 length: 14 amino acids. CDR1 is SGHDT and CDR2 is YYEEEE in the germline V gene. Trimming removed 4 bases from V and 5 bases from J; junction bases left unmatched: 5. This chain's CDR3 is CASSRGLETGELFF. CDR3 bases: TGTGCCAGCAGCCGAGGACTAGAGACCGGGGAGCTGTTTTTT.

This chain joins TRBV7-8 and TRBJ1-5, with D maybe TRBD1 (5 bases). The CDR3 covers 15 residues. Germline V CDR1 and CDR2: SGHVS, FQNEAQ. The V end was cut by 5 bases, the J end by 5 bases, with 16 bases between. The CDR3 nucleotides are TGTGCCAGCAGCCCAACCAGGACGGGGGATCAGCCCCAGCATTTT. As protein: CASSPTRTGDQPQHF. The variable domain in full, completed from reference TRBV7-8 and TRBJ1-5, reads GAGVSQSPRYKVAKRGQDVALRCDPISGHVSLFWYQQALGQGPEFLTYFQNEAQLDKSGLPSDRFFAERPEGSVSTLKIQRTQQEDSAVYLCASSPTRTGDQPQHFGDGTRLSIL.

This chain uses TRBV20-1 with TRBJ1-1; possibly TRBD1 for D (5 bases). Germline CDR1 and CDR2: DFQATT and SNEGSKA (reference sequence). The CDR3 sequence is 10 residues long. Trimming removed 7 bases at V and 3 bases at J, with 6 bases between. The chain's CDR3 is CSGGHTEAFF. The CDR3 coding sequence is TGCAGTGGGGGCCACACTGAAGCTTTCTTT.

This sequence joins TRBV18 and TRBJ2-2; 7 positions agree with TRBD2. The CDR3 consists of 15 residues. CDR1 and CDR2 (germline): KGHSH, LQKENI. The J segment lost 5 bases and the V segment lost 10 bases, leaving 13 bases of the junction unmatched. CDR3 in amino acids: CATEDGTTLTGELFF. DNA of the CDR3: TGTGCCACCGAAGACGGGACTACCTTGACCGGGGAGCTGTTTTTT.

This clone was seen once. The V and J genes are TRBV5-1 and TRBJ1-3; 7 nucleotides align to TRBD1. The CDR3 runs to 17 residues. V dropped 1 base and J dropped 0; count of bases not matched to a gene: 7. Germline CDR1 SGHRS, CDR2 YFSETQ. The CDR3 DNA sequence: TGCGCCAGCAGCTTGAACCCGGGACAGACCTCTGGAAACACCATATATTTT. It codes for CASSLNPGQTSGNTIYF.

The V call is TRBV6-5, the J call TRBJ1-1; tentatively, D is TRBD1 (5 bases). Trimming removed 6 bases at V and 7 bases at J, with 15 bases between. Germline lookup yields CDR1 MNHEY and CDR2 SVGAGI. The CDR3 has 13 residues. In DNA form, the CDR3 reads TGTGCCAGCAGCATCCGAAGGGGACTTGAAGCTTTCTTT. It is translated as CASSIRRGLEAFF.

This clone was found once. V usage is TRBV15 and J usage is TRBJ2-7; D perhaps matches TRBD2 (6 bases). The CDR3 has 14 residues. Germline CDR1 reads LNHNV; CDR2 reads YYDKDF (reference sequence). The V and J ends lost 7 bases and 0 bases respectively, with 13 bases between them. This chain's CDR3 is CATTPSESSYEQYF. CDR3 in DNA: TGTGCCACCACCCCTAGCGAGAGCTCCTACGAGCAGTACTTC.

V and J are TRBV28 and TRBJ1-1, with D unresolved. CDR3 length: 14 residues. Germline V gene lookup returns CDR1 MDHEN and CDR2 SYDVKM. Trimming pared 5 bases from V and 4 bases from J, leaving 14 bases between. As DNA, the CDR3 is TGTGCCAGCAGTCCTCCGTGGGCAGGCACTGAAGCTTTCTTT. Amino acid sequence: CASSPPWAGTEAFF.

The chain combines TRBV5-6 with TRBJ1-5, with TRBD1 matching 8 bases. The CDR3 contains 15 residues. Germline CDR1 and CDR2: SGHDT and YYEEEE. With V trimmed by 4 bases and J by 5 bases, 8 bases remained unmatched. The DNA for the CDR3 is TGTGCCAGCAGCCGGAGCCAGACAGGGGATCAGCCCCAGCATTTT. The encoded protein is CASSRSQTGDQPQHF.

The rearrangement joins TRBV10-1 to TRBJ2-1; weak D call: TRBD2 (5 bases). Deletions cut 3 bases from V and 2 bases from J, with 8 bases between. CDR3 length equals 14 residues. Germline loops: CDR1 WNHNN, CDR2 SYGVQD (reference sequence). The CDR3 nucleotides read TGCGCCAGCAGTGAAATCGGGGCCTACAATGAGCAGTTCTTC. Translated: CASSEIGAYNEQFF.